The next 29 T cell receptor beta chains were all read from a single sample in a study of T-cell reconstitution after alpha-beta-depleted transplantation in children. Researchers prepared the TCRbeta library using unique molecular identifiers, the study reports. TCRdb passed the PCR reads through MiXCR, listing each CDR3 protein once. The repertoire has around 490,000 distinct CDR3 sequences, roughly an eighth of them found once; the top ten carry about 14%. Sequencing was performed on PBMCs, mostly from graft donor cells, taken 180 days after TCRalphabeta/CD19-depleted stem cell transplant. Receptors were obtained from a female patient between 2 and 15 years old who had a stem cell transplant for aplastic anemia, so the T cells may come from the graft donor.

V is TRBV7-9 and J is TRBJ1-1, with D unclear. Germline CDR1 SEHNR, CDR2 FQNEAQ (reference sequence). The CDR3 spans 15 residues. V lost 5 bases and J 3 bases, leaving 16 bases between the germline ends. The CDR3 loop is CASSPARQRDTEAFF. The CDR3 DNA sequence: TGTGCCAGCAGCCCCGCTCGTCAGCGTGACACTGAAGCTTTCTTT.

CDR3: CASSGPGQQYV. The CDR3 DNA reads TGTGCCAGCAGTGGGCCAGGACAGCAGTACGTC. This chain links TRBV2 with TRBJ2-7, with D hard to call. CDR3 size: 11 residues. The germline V gene has CDR1 SNHLY and CDR2 FYNNEI. Trimming took 4 bases from V and 8 from J, leaving 9 bases between them.

This clonotype came up many times. The chain carries TRBV29-1 and TRBJ2-7; 10 bases are a match to TRBD1. The V segment lost 3 bases and the J segment 0 bases; nucleotides outside the gene matches: 5. This CDR3 has 15 residues. Germline values: CDR1 SQVTM, CDR2 ANQGSEA. In nucleotides, the CDR3 is TGCAGCGTTGAGGGCCGGACAGGGGGCTCCTACGAGCAGTACTTC. Its translation is CSVEGRTGGSYEQYF.

The chain employs TRBV20-1 and TRBJ2-2, with D unclear. The CDR3 runs 13 residues. Trimming took 3 bases from V and 1 from J, leaving 6 bases between them. Per germline, CDR1 DFQATT and CDR2 SNEGSKA (reference sequence). Here the CDR3 DNA reads TGCAGTGCTAGCCGACAGAACACCGGGGAGCTGTTTTTT. It yields the protein CSASRQNTGELFF.

There are a few counts of this clonotype. This chain uses TRBV7-2 with TRBJ1-1; 7 bases map to TRBD1. From germline, CDR1 is SGHTA and CDR2 FQGNSA. CDR3 length: 14 amino acids. The junction had 9 bases not matched to a gene; V was cut back by 5 bases and J by 6 bases. For the CDR3, the DNA is TGTGCCAGCAGCACACGACAGGGTTTCGCTGAAGCTTTCTTT. It is translated as CASSTRQGFAEAFF.

In this sample, this clonotype turned up a few times. This chain connects TRBV4-3 to TRBJ2-7, with unresolved D. CDR1 is LGHNA and CDR2 is YSLEER in the germline V gene. The V gene lost 0 bases and the J gene lost 4 bases, with 10 bases spanning the gap. The CDR3 runs to 14 residues. The CDR3 sequence is CASSQDYQAYEQYF. The CDR3 DNA follows: TGCGCCAGCAGCCAAGACTACCAGGCATACGAGCAGTACTTC.

V usage is TRBV28 and J usage is TRBJ1-5, with D perhaps TRBD1 (5 bases). Germline loops: CDR1 MDHEN, CDR2 SYDVKM. This CDR3 is 14 amino acids long. V lost 3 bases to trimming and J lost 5 bases, with 11 bases between them. The DNA for the CDR3 is TGTGCCAGCAGTTTTGCAGGGTTGGATCAGCCCCAGCATTTT. Protein product: CASSFAGLDQPQHF. The variable domain in full, completed from reference TRBV28 and TRBJ1-5, reads DVKVTQSSRYLVKRTGEKVFLECVQDMDHENMFWYRQDPGLGLRLIYFSYDVKMKEKGDIPEGYSVSREKKERFSLILESASTNQTSMYLCASSFAGLDQPQHFGDGTRLSIL.

This clonotype has only a few counts. The chain uses TRBV28 and TRBJ2-5; D possibly corresponds to TRBD2 (5 bases). The CDR3 extends over 15 amino acids. Germline values: CDR1 MDHEN, CDR2 SYDVKM. Trimming took off 5 bases at V and 5 bases at J, with 18 bases between the two ends. The CDR3 DNA follows: TGTGCCAGCAGTCCCCGGTGGGAGTTGTGGGAGACCCAGTACTTC. Its translation: CASSPRWELWETQYF.

This chain joins TRBV4-3 and TRBJ1-5; D gene uncertain. The CDR3 has 13 residues. Germline loops: CDR1 LGHNA, CDR2 YSLEER. Trimming shortened V by 5 bases and J by 5 bases, and 10 bases separated the two germline ends. The chain's CDR3 is CASSTGRYQPQHF. DNA of the CDR3: TGCGCCAGCAGCACGGGCCGCTATCAGCCCCAGCATTTT.

This clonotype was picked up a small number of times. The rearrangement uses TRBV5-1 and TRBJ1-2; 7 bases fit TRBD1. The CDR3 runs to 14 residues. Germline CDR1 reads SGHRS; CDR2 reads YFSETQ. Germline trimming cut 0 bases from V and 3 bases from J; bases unmatched to any gene: 2. The CDR3 protein is CASSLAGTDYGYTF. The CDR3 nucleotides are TGCGCCAGCAGCTTGGCCGGGACAGACTATGGCTACACCTTC.

The chain is built from TRBV7-9 and TRBJ2-1, with 10 bases lining up with TRBD2. The V gene end was trimmed by 5 bases and the J gene end by 11 bases; junction bases not matched to a gene: 9. Germline CDR1 and CDR2: SEHNR and FQNEAQ (reference sequence). This CDR3 is built from 14 residues. The CDR3 region is CASSTQREGGQQFF. DNA of the CDR3: TGTGCCAGCAGCACCCAGCGGGAGGGCGGTCAGCAGTTCTTC.

J is TRBJ2-7 and V is TRBV6-2 or TRBV6-3, with a weak D call TRBD1 (5 bases). In germline, CDR1 is MNHEY, CDR2 SVGEGT. Trimming removed 7 bases from V and 0 bases from J, with 10 bases in between. This CDR3 is 13 amino acids long. This CDR3 is CASNTGSSYEQYV. CDR3 bases: TGTGCCAGCAATACAGGAAGCTCCTACGAGCAGTACGTC.

In its sample, this clonotype was seen a few times. The chain couples TRBV3-1 to TRBJ2-1; D is undetermined. V shed 1 base and J shed 7 bases, with 8 bases lying between them. The CDR3 consists of 13 residues. Germline V gives CDR1 LGHDT, CDR2 YNNKEL (reference sequence). CDR3 DNA: TGTGCCAGCAGCCAAGCGGTCAGGAATGAGCAGTTCTTC. Translated: CASSQAVRNEQFF.

CDR3 sequence: CASSSRDRLNYEQYV. Written as DNA, the CDR3 is TGTGCCAGCAGTTCCCGGGACCGACTGAACTACGAGCAGTACGTC. V gene TRBV6-5 combines with J gene TRBJ2-7; either TRBD1 or TRBD2 may fit D (5 bases each). V was trimmed by 4 bases and J by 3 bases, leaving 16 bases between them. CDR1 is MNHEY and CDR2 is SVGAGI in the germline V gene. The CDR3 contains 15 residues.

This clonotype was counted at least ten times. CDR3 bases: TGTGCCAGCAGCTTCGGCAGCGGCGGCACAGATACGCAGTATTTT. It translates to CASSFGSGGTDTQYF. The chain recombines TRBV7-9 with TRBJ2-3; perhaps TRBD2 as D (5 bases). Looked up from germline, CDR1 is SEHNR and CDR2 is FQNEAQ (reference sequence). The CDR3 runs to 15 residues. The V and J ends lost 3 bases and 1 base respectively, with 11 bases between them. Supplemented by reference TRBV7-9 and TRBJ2-3, the full variable domain reads DTGVSQNPRHKITKRGQNVTFRCDPISEHNRLYWYRQTLGQGPEFLTYFQNEAQLEKSRLLSDRFSAERPKGSFSTLEIQRTEQGDSAMYLCASSFGSGGTDTQYFGPGTRLTVL.

This clonotype showed up just a few times. The rearrangement uses TRBV29-1 and TRBJ1-1; D is perhaps TRBD1 (5 bases). There are 15 residues in the CDR3. Trimming shortened V by 4 bases and J by 0 bases, and 15 bases separated the two germline ends. Germline CDR1 is SQVTM and CDR2 is ANQGSEA. The CDR3 nucleotides are TGCAGCGTTGTCTACCCGGGGGGACTGAACACTGAAGCTTTCTTT. It encodes CSVVYPGGLNTEAFF.

The chain is built from TRBV7-9 and TRBJ1-1, with unresolved D. Trimming left V 1 base short and J 0 bases short, with 9 bases between. The germline V gene encodes CDR1 SEHNR and CDR2 FQNEAQ (reference sequence). The CDR3 has 15 amino acids. CDR3 coding DNA: TGTGCCAGCAGCTTAGATGGCAGCTTGAACACTGAAGCTTTCTTT. This encodes CASSLDGSLNTEAFF.

This chain uses TRBV24-1 with TRBJ2-5, with 10 bases matching TRBD1. The CDR3 contains 15 residues. Per germline, CDR1 KGHDR and CDR2 SFDVKD. The V gene end was trimmed by 3 bases and the J gene end by 4 bases; junction bases not matched to a gene: 4. The CDR3 spells CATSDRDRGVETQYF. The CDR3 nucleotides read TGTGCCACCAGTGATCGGGACAGGGGAGTAGAGACCCAGTACTTC.

This sequence joins TRBV12-3 or TRBV12-4 and TRBJ2-7; D is possibly TRBD2 (5 bases). Trimming took off 5 bases at V and 0 bases at J, with 17 bases between the two ends. The CDR3 is made up of 16 amino acids. CDR3 sequence: CASSRSGGESSYEQYF. The CDR3 bases are TGTGCCAGCAGTCGATCAGGAGGTGAGAGCTCCTACGAGCAGTACTTC.

This clonotype was seen more than once but under ten times. The chain carries TRBV10-3 and TRBJ2-7; TRBD2 is a possible D gene (6 bases). The V end was cut by 11 bases, the J end by 5 bases, with 16 bases between. This CDR3 spans 12 amino acids. The germline V gene encodes CDR1 ENHRY and CDR2 SYGVKD. The CDR3: CASADYLDEQYV. CDR3 DNA: TGTGCCTCCGCGGACTACTTAGACGAGCAGTACGTC.

The chain combines TRBV5-1 with TRBJ2-1; the match to TRBD2 covers 9 bases. Germline CDR1 is SGHRS and CDR2 is YFSETQ. The CDR3 is 15 residues long. J gave up 2 bases and V 4 bases, and 4 bases lay outside the gene matches. In nucleotides, the CDR3 is TGCGCCAGCAGCGTAGCGGGAGAAACCTACAATGAGCAGTTCTTC. Protein sequence: CASSVAGETYNEQFF.

The genes are TRBV6-6 and TRBJ2-1; no clear D gene. Trimming left V 6 bases short and J 10 bases short, with 16 bases between. The CDR3 is 13 residues long. CDR1 is MNHNY and CDR2 is SVGAGI in the germline V gene (reference sequence). The CDR3 sequence is CASSLPPIGEQFF. The CDR3 coding sequence is TGTGCCAGCAGCCTCCCACCGATTGGGGAGCAGTTCTTC.

V usage is TRBV4-3 and J usage is TRBJ2-2, with D possibly matching TRBD1 (6 bases). The CDR3 sequence is 16 residues long. V was cut by 0 bases and J by 2 bases, with 10 bases left in between. From germline, CDR1 is LGHNA and CDR2 YSLEER. DNA of the CDR3: TGCGCCAGCAGCCAAGACCAGGGGAGAAACACCGGGGAGCTGTTTTTT. It is translated as CASSQDQGRNTGELFF.

Many counts were recorded for this clonotype. J is TRBJ2-1 and V is TRBV24-1, with TRBD2 matching 8 bases. The CDR3 length is 15 residues. With V trimmed by 8 bases and J by 9 bases, 14 bases remained unmatched. The germline gives CDR1 KGHDR, CDR2 SFDVKD. The CDR3 loop is CATTDGRAGSGEQFF. CDR3 bases: TGTGCCACCACAGACGGGAGGGCCGGGTCCGGTGAGCAGTTCTTC.

The table lists this clonotype with many counts. V usage is TRBV7-8 and J usage is TRBJ1-1; D unclear. V was clipped by 1 base and J by 3 bases, with 9 bases between them. Germline CDR1 SGHVS, CDR2 FQNEAQ. CDR3 length equals 14 residues. The CDR3 DNA reads as TGTGCCAGCAGCTTAGAAGCGGGGTACACTGAAGCTTTCTTT. Translated, it gives CASSLEAGYTEAFF.

This clonotype was seen a few times. The chain is built from TRBV20-1 and TRBJ1-2, with D possibly being TRBD1 (6 bases). This CDR3 has 12 amino acids. Germline-derived CDR1 and CDR2 are DFQATT and SNEGSKA (reference sequence). Trimming stripped 8 bases from V and 7 bases from J, with 17 bases between. CDR3 sequence reads: CSTRRGEGGYTF. The DNA for the CDR3 is TGCAGTACTCGGAGGGGGGAGGGTGGCTACACCTTC.

This clonotype was seen more than once but under ten times. V and J are TRBV12-3 or TRBV12-4 and TRBJ2-2, with D tentatively TRBD1 or TRBD2 (6 bases each). This CDR3 spans 14 amino acids. Between the trimmed V and J ends, which lost 7 bases and 5 bases, there was a span of 14 bases. In DNA form, the CDR3 reads TGTGCCAGCAAGGGGGGACGAAAAACCGGGGAGCTGTTTTTT. Translation: CASKGGRKTGELFF.

The table lists this clonotype with a few counts. This rearrangement joins TRBV12-3 or TRBV12-4 to TRBJ2-5; maybe TRBD2 (6 bases). Trimming stripped 4 bases from V and 5 bases from J, with 14 bases between. This CDR3 region has 14 residues. The CDR3: CASSWDPAGETQYF. CDR3 in DNA: TGTGCCAGCAGTTGGGACCCGGCGGGGGAGACCCAGTACTTC.

The V call is TRBV4-3, the J call TRBJ2-5; 9 positions match TRBD1. Germline-derived CDR1 and CDR2 are LGHNA and YSLEER. This CDR3 is 15 amino acids long. V lost 1 base to trimming and J lost 4 bases; unmatched junction nucleotides: 4. CDR3 DNA: TGCGCCAGCAGCCAAGCATGGACAGGGGTAGAGACCCAGTACTTC. Translation gives CASSQAWTGVETQYF.